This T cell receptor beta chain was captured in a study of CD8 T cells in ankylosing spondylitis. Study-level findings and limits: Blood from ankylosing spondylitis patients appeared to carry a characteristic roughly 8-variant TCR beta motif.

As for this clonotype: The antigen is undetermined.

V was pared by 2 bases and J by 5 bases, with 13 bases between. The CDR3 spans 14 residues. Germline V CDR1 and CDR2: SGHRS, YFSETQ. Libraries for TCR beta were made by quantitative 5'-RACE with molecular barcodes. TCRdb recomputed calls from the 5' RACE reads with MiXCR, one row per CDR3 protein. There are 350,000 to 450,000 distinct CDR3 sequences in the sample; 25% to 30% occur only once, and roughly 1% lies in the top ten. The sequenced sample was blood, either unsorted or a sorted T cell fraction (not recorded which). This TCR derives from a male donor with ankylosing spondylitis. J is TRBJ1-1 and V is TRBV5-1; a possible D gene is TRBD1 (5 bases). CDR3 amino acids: CASSFQGGETEAFF. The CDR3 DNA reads TGCGCCAGCAGCTTTCAGGGAGGAGAGACTGAAGCTTTCTTT.